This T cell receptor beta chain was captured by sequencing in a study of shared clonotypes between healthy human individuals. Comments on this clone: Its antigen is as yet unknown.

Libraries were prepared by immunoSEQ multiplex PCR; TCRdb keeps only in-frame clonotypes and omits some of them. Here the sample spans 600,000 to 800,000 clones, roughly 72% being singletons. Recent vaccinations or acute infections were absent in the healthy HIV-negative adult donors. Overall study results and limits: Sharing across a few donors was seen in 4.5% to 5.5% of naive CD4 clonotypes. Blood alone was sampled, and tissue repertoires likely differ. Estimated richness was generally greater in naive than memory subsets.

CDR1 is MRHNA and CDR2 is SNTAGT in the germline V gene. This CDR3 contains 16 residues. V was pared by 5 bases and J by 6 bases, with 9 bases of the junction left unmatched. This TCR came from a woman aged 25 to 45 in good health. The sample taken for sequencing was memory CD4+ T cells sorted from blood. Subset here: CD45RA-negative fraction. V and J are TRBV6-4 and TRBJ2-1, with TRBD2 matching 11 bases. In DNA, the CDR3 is TGTGCCAGCAGTCCCCATCTAGCGGGAGGTTTCAATGAGCAGTTCTTC. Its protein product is CASSPHLAGGFNEQFF.